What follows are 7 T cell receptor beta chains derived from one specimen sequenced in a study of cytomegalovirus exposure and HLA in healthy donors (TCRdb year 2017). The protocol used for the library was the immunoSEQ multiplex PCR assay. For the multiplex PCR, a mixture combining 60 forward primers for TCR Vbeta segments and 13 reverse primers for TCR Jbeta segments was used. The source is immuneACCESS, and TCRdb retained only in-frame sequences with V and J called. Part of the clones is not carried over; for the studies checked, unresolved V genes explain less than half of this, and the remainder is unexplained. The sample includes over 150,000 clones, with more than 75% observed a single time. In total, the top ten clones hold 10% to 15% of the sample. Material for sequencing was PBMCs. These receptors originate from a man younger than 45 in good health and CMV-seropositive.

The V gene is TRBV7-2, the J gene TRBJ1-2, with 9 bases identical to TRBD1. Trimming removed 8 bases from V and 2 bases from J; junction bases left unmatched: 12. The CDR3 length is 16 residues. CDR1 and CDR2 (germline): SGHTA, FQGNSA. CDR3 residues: CASGGQGRDKNYGYTF. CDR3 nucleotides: TGTGCCAGCGGCGGACAGGGGAGAGATAAAAACTATGGCTACACCTTC.

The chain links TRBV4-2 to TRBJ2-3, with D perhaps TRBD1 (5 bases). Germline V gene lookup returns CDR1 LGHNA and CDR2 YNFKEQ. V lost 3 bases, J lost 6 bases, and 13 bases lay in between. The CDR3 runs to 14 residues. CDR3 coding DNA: TGTGCCAGCAGCCATAACCAGGGTGGGGATACGCAGTATTTT. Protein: CASSHNQGGDTQYF.

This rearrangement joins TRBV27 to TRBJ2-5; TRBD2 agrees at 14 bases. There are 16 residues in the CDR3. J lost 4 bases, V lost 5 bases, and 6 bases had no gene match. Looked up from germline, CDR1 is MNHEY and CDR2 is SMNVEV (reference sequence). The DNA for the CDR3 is TGTGCCAGCAGTCCCGGGACTAGCGGGAGTCGAGAGACCCAGTACTTC. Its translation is CASSPGTSGSRETQYF.

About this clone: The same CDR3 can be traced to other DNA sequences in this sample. CDR3 amino acids: CASSLGQSTDTQYF. CDR3 bases: TGCGCCAGCAGCTTGGGACAGAGCACAGATACGCAGTATTTT. The rearrangement joins TRBV5-1 to TRBJ2-3, with D tentatively TRBD1 (5 bases). CDR3 length equals 14 residues. The V end was cut by 0 bases, the J end by 0 bases, with 5 bases between. The germline V gene has CDR1 SGHRS and CDR2 YFSETQ.

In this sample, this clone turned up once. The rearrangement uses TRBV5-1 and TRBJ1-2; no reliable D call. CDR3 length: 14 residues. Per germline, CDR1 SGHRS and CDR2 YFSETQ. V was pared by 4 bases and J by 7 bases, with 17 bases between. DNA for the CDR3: TGCGCCAGCAGCGAGGACGGGGATGTGCTTGGCTACACCTTC. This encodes CASSEDGDVLGYTF.

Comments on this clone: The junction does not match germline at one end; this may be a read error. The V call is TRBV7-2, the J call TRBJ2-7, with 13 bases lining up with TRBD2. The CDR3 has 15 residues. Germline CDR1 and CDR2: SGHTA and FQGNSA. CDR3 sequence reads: CANSPWTSGSGEQYF. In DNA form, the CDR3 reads TGTGCCAACAGCCCGTGGACTAGCGGGAGCGGCGAGCAGTACTTC.

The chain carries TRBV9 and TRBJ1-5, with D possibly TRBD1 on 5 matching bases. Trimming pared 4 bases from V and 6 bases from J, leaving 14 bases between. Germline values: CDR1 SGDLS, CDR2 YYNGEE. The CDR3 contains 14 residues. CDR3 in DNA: TGTGCCAGCAGCCCCGGGCAGGGCGGTCAGCCCCAGCATTTT. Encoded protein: CASSPGQGGQPQHF.